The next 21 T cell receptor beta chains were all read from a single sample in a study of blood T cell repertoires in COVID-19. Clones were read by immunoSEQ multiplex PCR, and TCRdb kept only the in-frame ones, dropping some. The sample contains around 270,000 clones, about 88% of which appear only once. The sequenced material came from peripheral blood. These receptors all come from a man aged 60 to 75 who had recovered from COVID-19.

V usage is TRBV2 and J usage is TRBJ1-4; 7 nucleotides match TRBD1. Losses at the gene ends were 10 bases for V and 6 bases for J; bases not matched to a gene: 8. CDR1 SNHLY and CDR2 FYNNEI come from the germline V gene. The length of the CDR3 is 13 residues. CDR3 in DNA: TGTGCCATTCGGGACAGCGGGTATGAAAAACTGTTTTTT. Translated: CAIRDSGYEKLFF.

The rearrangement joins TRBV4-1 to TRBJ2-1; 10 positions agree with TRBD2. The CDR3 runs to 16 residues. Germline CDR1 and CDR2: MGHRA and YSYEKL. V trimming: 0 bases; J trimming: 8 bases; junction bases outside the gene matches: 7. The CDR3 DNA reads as TGCGCCAGCAGCCAAGAAAGCCAGCGGGGGGGGTATGAGCAGTTCTTC. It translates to CASSQESQRGGYEQFF.

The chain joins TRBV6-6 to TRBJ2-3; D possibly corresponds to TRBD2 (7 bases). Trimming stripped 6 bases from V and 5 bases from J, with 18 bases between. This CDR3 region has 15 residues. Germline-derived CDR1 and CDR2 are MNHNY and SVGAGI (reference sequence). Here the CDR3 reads CASSRGGGGIDTQYF. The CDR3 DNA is TGTGCCAGCAGCCGCGGGGGCGGGGGCATAGATACGCAGTATTTT.

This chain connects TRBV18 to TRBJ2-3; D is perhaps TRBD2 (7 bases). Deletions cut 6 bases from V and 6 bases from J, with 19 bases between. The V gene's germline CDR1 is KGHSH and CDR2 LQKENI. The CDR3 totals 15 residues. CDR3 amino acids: CASSFGGGAADTQYF. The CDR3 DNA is TGTGCCAGCTCGTTTGGCGGGGGCGCAGCGGATACGCAGTATTTT.

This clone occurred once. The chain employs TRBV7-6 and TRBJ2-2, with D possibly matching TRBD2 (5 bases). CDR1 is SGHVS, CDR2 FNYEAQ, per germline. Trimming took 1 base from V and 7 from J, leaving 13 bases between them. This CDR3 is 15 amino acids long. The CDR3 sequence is CASSLGGHGIGELFF. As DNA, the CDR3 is TGTGCCAGCAGCTTAGGAGGGCACGGGATCGGGGAGCTGTTTTTT.

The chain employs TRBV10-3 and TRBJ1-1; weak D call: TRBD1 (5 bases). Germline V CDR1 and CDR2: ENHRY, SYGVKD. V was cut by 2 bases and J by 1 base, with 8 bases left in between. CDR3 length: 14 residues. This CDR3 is CAISEGAQNTEAFF. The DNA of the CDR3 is TGTGCCATCAGTGAGGGGGCGCAGAACACTGAAGCTTTCTTT.

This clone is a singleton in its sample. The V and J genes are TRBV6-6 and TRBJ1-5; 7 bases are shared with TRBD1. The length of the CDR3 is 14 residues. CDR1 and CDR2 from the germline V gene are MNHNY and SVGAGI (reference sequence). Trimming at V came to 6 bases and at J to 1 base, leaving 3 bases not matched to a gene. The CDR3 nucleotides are TGTGCCAGCAGGACACAGGGGAGCAATCAGCCCCAGCATTTT. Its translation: CASRTQGSNQPQHF.

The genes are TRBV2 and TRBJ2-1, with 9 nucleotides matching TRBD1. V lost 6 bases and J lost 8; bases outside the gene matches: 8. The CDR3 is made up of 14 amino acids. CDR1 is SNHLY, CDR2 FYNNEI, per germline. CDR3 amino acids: CASRTGTGWHEQFF. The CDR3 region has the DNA TGTGCCAGCAGGACCGGGACAGGGTGGCATGAGCAGTTCTTC.

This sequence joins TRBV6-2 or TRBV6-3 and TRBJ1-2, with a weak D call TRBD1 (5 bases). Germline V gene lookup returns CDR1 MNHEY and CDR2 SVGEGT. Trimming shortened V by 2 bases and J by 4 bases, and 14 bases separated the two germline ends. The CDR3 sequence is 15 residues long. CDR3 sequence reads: CASSYDPGLPYGYTF. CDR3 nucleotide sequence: TGTGCCAGCAGTTACGATCCGGGACTGCCCTATGGCTACACCTTC.

CDR3 in amino acids: CASSLREGGTQYF. The CDR3 coding sequence is TGTGCCAGCAGCTTAAGGGAGGGGGGGACCCAGTACTTC. The chain is built from TRBV7-3 and TRBJ2-5, with D perhaps TRBD2 (7 bases). Germline V gives CDR1 SGHTA, CDR2 FQGTGA. V was cut by 1 base and J by 7 bases, with 10 bases left in between. The CDR3 contains 13 residues.

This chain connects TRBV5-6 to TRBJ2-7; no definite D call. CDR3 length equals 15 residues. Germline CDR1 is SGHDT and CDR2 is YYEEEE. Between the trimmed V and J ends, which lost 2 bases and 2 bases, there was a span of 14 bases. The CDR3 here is CASSLKLPPPYEQYF. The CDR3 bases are TGTGCCAGCAGCTTAAAACTCCCGCCTCCCTACGAGCAGTACTTC.

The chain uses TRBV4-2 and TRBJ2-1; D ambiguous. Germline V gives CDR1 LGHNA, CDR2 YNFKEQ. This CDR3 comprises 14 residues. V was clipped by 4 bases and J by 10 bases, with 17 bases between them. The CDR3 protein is CASSPADRPKEQFF. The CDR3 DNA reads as TGTGCCAGCAGCCCTGCGGATCGACCGAAAGAGCAGTTCTTC.

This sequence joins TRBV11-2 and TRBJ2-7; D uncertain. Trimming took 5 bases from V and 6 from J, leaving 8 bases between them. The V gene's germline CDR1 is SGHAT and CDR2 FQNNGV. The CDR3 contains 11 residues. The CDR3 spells CASSLVSEQYF. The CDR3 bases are TGTGCCAGCAGCCTCGTTTCCGAGCAGTACTTC. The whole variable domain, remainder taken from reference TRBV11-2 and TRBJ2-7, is EAGVAQSPRYKIIEKRQSVAFWCNPISGHATLYWYQQILGQGPKLLIQFQNNGVVDDSQLPKDRFSAERLKGVDSTLKIQPAKLEDSAVYLCASSLVSEQYFGPGTRLTVT.

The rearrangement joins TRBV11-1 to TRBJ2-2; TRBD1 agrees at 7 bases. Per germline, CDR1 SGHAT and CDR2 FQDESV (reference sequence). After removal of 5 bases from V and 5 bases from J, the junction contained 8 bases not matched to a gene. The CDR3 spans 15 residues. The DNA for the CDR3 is TGTGCCAGCAGCCCCGGACAGGCGAGGACCGGGGAGCTGTTTTTT. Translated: CASSPGQARTGELFF.

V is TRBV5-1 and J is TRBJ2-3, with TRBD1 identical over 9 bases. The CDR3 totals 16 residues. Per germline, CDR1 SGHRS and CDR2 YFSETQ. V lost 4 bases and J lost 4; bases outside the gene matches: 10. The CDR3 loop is CASSTGWGQGPDTQYF. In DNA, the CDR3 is TGCGCCAGCAGCACTGGGTGGGGACAGGGTCCAGATACGCAGTATTTT.

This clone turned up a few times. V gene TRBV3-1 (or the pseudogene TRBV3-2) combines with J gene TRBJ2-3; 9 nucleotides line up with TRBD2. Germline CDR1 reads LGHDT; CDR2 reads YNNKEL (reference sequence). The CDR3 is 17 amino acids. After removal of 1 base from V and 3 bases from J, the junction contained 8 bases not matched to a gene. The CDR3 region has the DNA TGTGCCAGCAGCCAAGCGGCGGGGGGGTTGTCTACAGATACGCAGTATTTT. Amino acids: CASSQAAGGLSTDTQYF.

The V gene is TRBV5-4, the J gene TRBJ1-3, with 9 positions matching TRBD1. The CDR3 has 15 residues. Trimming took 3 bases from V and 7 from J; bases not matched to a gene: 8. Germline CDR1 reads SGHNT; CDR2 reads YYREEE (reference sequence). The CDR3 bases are TGTGCCAGCAGCTCTTGGACAGGGGCAAGGAACACCATATATTTT. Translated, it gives CASSSWTGARNTIYF. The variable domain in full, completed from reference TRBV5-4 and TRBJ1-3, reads ETGVTQSPTHLIKTRGQQVTLRCSSQSGHNTVSWYQQALGQGPQFIFQYYREEENGRGNFPPRFSGLQFPNYSSELNVNALELDDSALYLCASSSWTGARNTIYFGEGSWLTVV.

As DNA, the CDR3 is TGTGCCAGTAGCGTCGGGGGGTCCTACAATGAGCAGTTCTTC. Translated, it gives CASSVGGSYNEQFF. The chain carries TRBV19 and TRBJ2-1; 7 nucleotides align to TRBD2. CDR1 is LNHDA and CDR2 is SQIVND in the germline V gene (reference sequence). The CDR3 extends over 14 amino acids. V was clipped by 6 bases and J by 1 base; unmatched bases: 3. The entire variable domain, with the rest obtained from reference TRBV19 and TRBJ2-1, is as follows: DGGITQSPKYLFRKEGQNVTLSCEQNLNHDAMYWYRQDPGQGLRLIYYSQIVNDFQKGDIAEGYSVSREKKESFPLTVTSAQKNPTAFYLCASSVGGSYNEQFFGPGTRLTVL.

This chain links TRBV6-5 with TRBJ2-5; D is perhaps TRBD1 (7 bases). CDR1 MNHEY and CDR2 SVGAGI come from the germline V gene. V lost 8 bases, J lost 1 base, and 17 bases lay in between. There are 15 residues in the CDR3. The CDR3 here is CASYAGQWFQETQYF. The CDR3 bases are TGTGCCAGCTATGCGGGACAGTGGTTCCAAGAGACCCAGTACTTC.

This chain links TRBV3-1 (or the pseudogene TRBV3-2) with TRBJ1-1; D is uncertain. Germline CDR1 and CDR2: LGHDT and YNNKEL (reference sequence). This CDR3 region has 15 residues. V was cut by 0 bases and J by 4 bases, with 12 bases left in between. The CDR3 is CASSQDPGWSTEAFF. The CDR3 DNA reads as TGTGCCAGCAGCCAAGATCCGGGATGGAGCACTGAAGCTTTCTTT.

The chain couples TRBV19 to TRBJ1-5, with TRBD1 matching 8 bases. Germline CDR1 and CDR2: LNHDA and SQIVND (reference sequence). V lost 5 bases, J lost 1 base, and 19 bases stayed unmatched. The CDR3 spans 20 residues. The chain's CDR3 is CASSPYTLPGQGRSNQPQHF. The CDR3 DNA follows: TGTGCCAGTAGTCCCTACACCCTACCCGGACAGGGTCGAAGCAATCAGCCCCAGCATTTT.